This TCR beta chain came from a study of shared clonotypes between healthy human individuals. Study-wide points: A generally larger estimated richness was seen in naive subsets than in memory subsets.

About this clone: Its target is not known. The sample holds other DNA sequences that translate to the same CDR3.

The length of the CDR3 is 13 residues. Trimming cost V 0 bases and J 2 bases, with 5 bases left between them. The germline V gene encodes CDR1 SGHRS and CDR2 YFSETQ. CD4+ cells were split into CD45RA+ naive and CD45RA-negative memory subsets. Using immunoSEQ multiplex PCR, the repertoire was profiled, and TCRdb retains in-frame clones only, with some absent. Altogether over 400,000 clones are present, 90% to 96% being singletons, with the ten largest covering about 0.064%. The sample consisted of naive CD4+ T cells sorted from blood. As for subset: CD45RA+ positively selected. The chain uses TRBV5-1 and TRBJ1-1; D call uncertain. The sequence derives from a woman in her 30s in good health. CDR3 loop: CASSLVANTEAFF. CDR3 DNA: TGCGCCAGCAGCTTGGTTGCTAACACTGAAGCTTTCTTT.